Following are 22 T cell receptor beta chains from one sample sequenced in a study of tumor-infiltrating lymphocytes in primary liver carcinoma. Synthesis of TCR beta cDNA was carried out from approximately 470 ng total RNA with a constant-region primer. Slightly modified ARM-PCR served as the procedure for the TCR beta libraries. These libraries came from three rounds of nested multiplex PCR. Forward primers for TRBV1-TRBV30 and a C-beta reverse primer served the first two PCR rounds, at approximately 10 cycles each. From the multiplex PCR reads, TCRdb called clonotypes with MiXCR, one entry per CDR3 protein. Of approximately 46,000 distinct CDR3 sequences in the sample, approximately 71% were seen once. Co-extraction yielded RNA and DNA from about 20-30 mg of unsorted bulk tissue. Sequencing was performed on tumor-adjacent normal liver tissue. These receptors all stem from a woman in her thirties with primary liver carcinoma and hepatitis B virus infection.

Remarks on this clonotype: An end of the junction differs from the germline gene, which may be a read error. V and J are TRBV12-3 or TRBV12-4 and TRBJ1-4, with unresolved D. The CDR3 consists of 17 residues. CDR3 protein: CVSSSADGRGTNEKLFF. CDR3 in DNA: TGTGTCAGCAGTTCGGCGGACGGTCGTGGTACTAATGAAAAACTGTTTTTT.

The gene calls are TRBV11-3 and TRBJ2-7, with 7 positions matching TRBD1. The V and J ends lost 8 bases and 7 bases, in that order; junction bases with no gene match: 20. From germline, CDR1 is SGHNT and CDR2 YENEEA. This CDR3 is 16 amino acids long. CDR3 protein: CASRRGIGSVVYEQYF. For the CDR3, the DNA is TGTGCCAGCCGCAGGGGGATAGGGTCAGTCGTCTATGAGCAGTACTTC.

On this clonotype: Germline is not matched at one junction end, which may reflect a read error. This chain joins TRBV6-5 and TRBJ2-7, with D perhaps TRBD1 (6 bases). Germline CDR1 and CDR2: MNHEY and SVGAGI. The CDR3 totals 15 residues. The CDR3 loop is CVSRATGFKGYTQYF. CDR3 nucleotides: TGTGTCAGCAGGGCGACAGGCTTTAAGGGGTACACGCAGTACTTC.

This clonotype was picked up one time. The CDR3 carries no conserved terminal phenylalanine or tryptophan, so it likely arises from a read error. The gene calls are TRBV11-2 and TRBJ1-2, with 7 nucleotides matching TRBD1. The germline V gene has CDR1 SGHAT and CDR2 FQNNGV. The CDR3 has 13 amino acids. The CDR3 coding sequence is TGTGTCAGCGCTCAGGGGGGGGGTGGAGACTACACCCTC. This translates into CVSAQGGGGDYTL.

Of note for this clonotype: One end of the junction does not line up with germline, which may come from a read error. The gene calls are TRBV11-1 and TRBJ2-7; D unclear. CDR1 is SGHAT and CDR2 is FQDESV in the germline V gene (reference sequence). This CDR3 is 14 amino acids long. The CDR3 protein is CASSYLQSSYEQYF. Written as DNA, the CDR3 is TGTGCCAGCAGCTACTTACAGAGCTCCTACGAGCAGTATTTC.

Notes on this clonotype: A read error is likely, as this CDR3 ends without the conserved phenylalanine or tryptophan. The CDR3 region has the DNA TGTGCCAGTAGTTTCCGGAGGGGCCCCACCGGGGAGCTGTTTATT. This sequence encodes CASSFRRGPTGELFI. The V call is TRBV19, the J call TRBJ2-2, with D maybe TRBD2 (6 bases). This CDR3 has 15 amino acids. CDR1 is LNHDA and CDR2 is SQIVND in the germline V gene (reference sequence). V shed 5 bases and J shed 4 bases, with 14 bases lying between them.

Comments on this clonotype: Lacking the conserved final phenylalanine or tryptophan, this CDR3 likely reflects a read error. CDR3 DNA: TGTGCTCGTGGTTTGCCATGTTACAATGAGCAGTTCTTA. Translation: CARGLPCYNEQFL. The chain has TRBV12-5 and TRBJ2-1, with no clear D. CDR3 length equals 13 residues. From germline, CDR1 is LGHNT and CDR2 FRNRAP.

The rearrangement joins TRBV10-3 to TRBJ2-7; TRBD1 aligns across 9 bases. The CDR3 consists of 16 residues. V was pared by 1 base and J by 7 bases, with 11 bases of the junction left unmatched. The V gene's germline CDR1 is ENHRY and CDR2 SYGVKD. As DNA, the CDR3 is TGTGCCATCAGTGAGTGGACAGGGGACATGATCTATGAGCAGTACTTC. Residues: CAISEWTGDMIYEQYF.

Regarding this clonotype: One end of the junction fails to match germline, which may point to a read error. The chain joins TRBV29-1 to TRBJ2-7; possible D gene TRBD1, 5 bases. The CDR3 loop spans 14 amino acids. CDR1 SQVTM and CDR2 ANQGSEA come from the germline V gene. The CDR3 coding sequence is TGCAGCGTTTTGGGCTTGACAGAAGGCTACGAGCAGAACTTC. Protein sequence: CSVLGLTEGYEQNF.

Worth noting for this clonotype: The junction shows a germline mismatch at one end, possibly a read error. This chain joins TRBV6-5 and TRBJ1-1; D not resolved. Germline CDR1 reads MNHEY; CDR2 reads SVGAGI. The CDR3 runs to 13 residues. The DNA for the CDR3 is TGTGCCGGCAATGAGGGAACTTACACTGAAGCTTTCTTC. Protein: CAGNEGTYTEAFF.

As regards this clonotype: Without the conserved terminal phenylalanine or tryptophan, this CDR3 likely stems from a read error. The chain combines TRBV7-8 with TRBJ2-5; 11 bases line up with TRBD1. The germline V gene encodes CDR1 SGHVS and CDR2 FQNEAQ. This CDR3 spans 16 amino acids. CDR3 bases: TGTGCCAGCAGCTGTTTGGACAGGGGGCCCGTAAAGACACAGTACATC. This codes for CASSCLDRGPVKTQYI.

This clonotype was picked up many times. The chain links TRBV12-3 or TRBV12-4 to TRBJ2-5, with TRBD2 matching over 9 bases. CDR3 size: 19 residues. The J segment lost 5 bases and the V segment lost 6 bases, leaving 22 bases of the junction unmatched. CDR3 nucleotide sequence: TGTGCCAGCAGCTTCTTAAGGCCGGGACTAGCTGGTGACGGCGAGACCCAGTACTTC. Protein: CASSFLRPGLAGDGETQYF.

This clonotype showed up many times. The V and J genes are TRBV10-2 and TRBJ1-1, with TRBD1 matching over 7 bases. The CDR3 runs to 15 residues. The J segment lost 4 bases and the V segment lost 2 bases, leaving 7 bases of the junction unmatched. In germline, CDR1 is WSHSY, CDR2 SAAADI. The CDR3 nucleotides are TGCGCCAGCAGTGAGGCTCCAGACAGGGTCACTGAAGCTTTCTTT. Translating it yields CASSEAPDRVTEAFF.

About this clonotype itself: The limits of the CDR3 on the DNA are not certain, so only TCRdb's listed CDR3 is given. This chain joins TRBV11-2 and TRBJ2-3; the table's D call, TRBD2, was not checked against the DNA. CDR1 is SGHAT, CDR2 FQNNGV, per germline. The CDR3 is 17 amino acids in total, end residues counted. The CDR3 here is CASSHWGIGSLTDTHYF.

Details on this clonotype: Sequence at one end of the junction differs from germline and may be a read error. The rearrangement joins TRBV10-2 to TRBJ2-2; either TRBD1 or TRBD2 may fit D (5 bases each). The germline V gene encodes CDR1 WSHSY and CDR2 SAAADI. The CDR3 covers 14 residues. CDR3: CASSPGRVTRELFF. Here the CDR3 DNA reads TGCGCCAGCAGTCCGGGACGAGTAACCAGGGAGCTTTTTTTT.

As regards this clonotype: At one boundary the junction diverges from the germline segment, which might be a read error. This chain connects TRBV4-1 to TRBJ1-1; D not certain. Germline V gene lookup returns CDR1 MGHRA and CDR2 YSYEKL. The CDR3 spans 15 residues. CDR3 residues: CASSQERVGLGEALF. The DNA for the CDR3 is TGCGCCAGCAGCCAAGAGAGGGTGGGCTTGGGTGAAGCTCTCTTT.

In this sample, this clonotype turned up once. A read error is likely, as this CDR3 ends without the conserved phenylalanine or tryptophan. The chain has TRBV29-1 and TRBJ2-5, with 8 nucleotides matching TRBD2. This CDR3 contains 12 residues. Germline CDR1 is SQVTM and CDR2 is ANQGSEA. The CDR3 DNA is TGCATCGGGGGGGAGGGCAGAGAGACCCAGTACTTA. Translating it yields CIGGEGRETQYL.

With regard to this clonotype: A read error is likely, as this CDR3 ends without the conserved phenylalanine or tryptophan. No DNA is shown, since the ends of the CDR3 on it are uncertain; the CDR3 is the one TCRdb lists. The J gene is TRBJ2-1, the V gene TRBV11-2; TRBD2 was called by the table and not checked on the DNA. The CDR3 is made up of 17 amino acids, end residues included. Germline V gene lookup returns CDR1 SGHAT and CDR2 FQNNGV. The CDR3 reads CASSPGTSGGLNNEQFL.

Of note for this clonotype: One junction end does not reproduce the germline sequence, and a read error may be involved. This chain joins TRBV11-3 and TRBJ1-6, with D perhaps matching TRBD1 (5 bases). The germline CDR1 and CDR2 sequences are SGHNT and YENEEA. CDR3 length equals 13 residues. DNA of the CDR3: TGTACCAGCAGCACCGAGGGGCATTCACCCCTCCACTTT. Translation: CTSSTEGHSPLHF.

The chain couples TRBV7-9 to TRBJ2-2; D ambiguous. Trimming shortened V by 9 bases and J by 7 bases, and 12 bases separated the two germline ends. Per the germline V gene, CDR1 is SEHNR and CDR2 is FQNEAQ (reference sequence). This CDR3 has 12 residues. CDR3 amino acids: CASSPSLGELFF. The CDR3 DNA sequence: TGTGCCAGTAGCCCAAGTCTCGGGGAGCTGTTTTTT.

The chain joins TRBV28 to TRBJ2-1; 14 nucleotides line up with TRBD2. Unmatched junction bases numbered 8, after V lost 11 bases and J lost 5 bases. Per the germline V gene, CDR1 is MDHEN and CDR2 is SYDVKM. The CDR3 is 15 amino acids. DNA of the CDR3: TGTGCCGGTCTACAGGGACTAGCGGGAGACAATGAGCAGTTCTTC. It encodes CAGLQGLAGDNEQFF.

The gene calls are TRBV12-3 or TRBV12-4 and TRBJ1-4; tentatively, D is TRBD1 (5 bases). CDR3 length: 12 residues. Trimming took off 5 bases at V and 10 bases at J, with 11 bases between the two ends. The CDR3 DNA sequence: TGTGCCAGCAGTCTGCGTGGGGGAAAACTGTTTTTT. Translating it yields CASSLRGGKLFF.